This note documents a single T cell receptor beta chain sequence. Its antigen remains unknown. These data come from a study of regulatory T cells in long-lasting Graves disease. Overall study results and limits: Persistent Graves' patients showed less TCR diversity than newly diagnosed patients showed.

CDR3-region Arm-PCR and iRepertoire HTBI primers produced the TCR beta libraries. TCRdb re-called the multiplex PCR reads through MiXCR, storing one row per CDR3 protein. The data hold 420,000 or so distinct CDR3 sequences, with about a quarter observed a single time. Time point in this sample: persistent/refractory GD, antithyroid drugs over 5 years with positive TRAb. PBMC-extracted RNA yielded the TCR library. Sequencing was performed on peripheral blood mononuclear cells (PBMCs), taken when the disease was refractory, from a patient treated with antithyroid drugs. This TCR was recovered from a female donor with Graves disease.

The CDR3 loop reads CASSKILQGAPYGYTF. The CDR3 coding sequence is TGTGCCAGCAGCAAGATACTACAGGGGGCTCCCTATGGCTACACCTTC. The rearrangement uses TRBV7-9 and TRBJ1-2; 9 nucleotides match TRBD1. There are 16 residues in the CDR3. The germline V gene has CDR1 SEHNR and CDR2 FQNEAQ (reference sequence). V was clipped by 5 bases and J by 4 bases; unmatched bases: 11.